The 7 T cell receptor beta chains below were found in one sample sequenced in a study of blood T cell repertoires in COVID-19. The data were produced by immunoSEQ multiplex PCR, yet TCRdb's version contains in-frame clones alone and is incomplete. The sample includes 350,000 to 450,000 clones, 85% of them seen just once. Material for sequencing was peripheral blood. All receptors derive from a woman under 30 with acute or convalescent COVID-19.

The CDR3 DNA reads TGTGCCTGGATGTTACAGGGGGCTGAAGCTTTCTTT. It encodes CAWMLQGAEAFF. The rearrangement links TRBV30 to TRBJ1-1; 8 nucleotides agree with TRBD1. The V and J ends lost 4 bases and 6 bases, in that order; junction bases with no gene match: 4. The CDR3 sequence is 12 residues long. CDR1 and CDR2 from the germline V gene are GTSNPN and SVGIG (reference sequence). Filled out from reference TRBV30 and TRBJ1-1, the complete variable domain reads SQTIHQWPATLVQPVGSPLSLECTVEGTSNPNLYWYRQAAGRGLQLLFYSVGIGQISSEVPQNLSASRPQDRQFILSSKKLLLSDSGFYLCAWMLQGAEAFFGQGTRLTVV.

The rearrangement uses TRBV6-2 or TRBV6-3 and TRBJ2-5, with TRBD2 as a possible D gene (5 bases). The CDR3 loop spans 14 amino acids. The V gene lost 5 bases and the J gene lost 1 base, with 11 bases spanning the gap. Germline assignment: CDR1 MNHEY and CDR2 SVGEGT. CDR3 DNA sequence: TGTGCCAGCAGTCGGACTGTAACCCAAGAGACCCAGTACTTC. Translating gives CASSRTVTQETQYF.

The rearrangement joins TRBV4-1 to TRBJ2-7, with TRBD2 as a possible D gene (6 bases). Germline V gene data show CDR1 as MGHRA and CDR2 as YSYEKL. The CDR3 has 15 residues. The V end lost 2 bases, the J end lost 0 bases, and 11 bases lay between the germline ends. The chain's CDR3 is CASSQILADSYEQYF. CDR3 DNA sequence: TGCGCCAGCAGCCAAATACTAGCAGACTCCTACGAGCAGTACTTC.

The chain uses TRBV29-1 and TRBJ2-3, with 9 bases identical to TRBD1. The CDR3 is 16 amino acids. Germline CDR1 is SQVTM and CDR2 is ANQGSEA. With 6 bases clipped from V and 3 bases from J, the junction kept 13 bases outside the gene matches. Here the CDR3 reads CSVKQSGTGTTDTQYF. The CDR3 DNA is TGCAGCGTCAAACAATCCGGGACAGGGACGACAGATACGCAGTATTTT.

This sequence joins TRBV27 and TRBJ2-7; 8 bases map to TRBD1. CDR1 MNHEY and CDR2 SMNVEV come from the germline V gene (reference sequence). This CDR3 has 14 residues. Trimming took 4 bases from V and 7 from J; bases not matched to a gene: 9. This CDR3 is CASSSSRTGREQYF. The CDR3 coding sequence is TGTGCCAGCAGTTCTTCCCGGACAGGGCGGGAGCAGTACTTC.

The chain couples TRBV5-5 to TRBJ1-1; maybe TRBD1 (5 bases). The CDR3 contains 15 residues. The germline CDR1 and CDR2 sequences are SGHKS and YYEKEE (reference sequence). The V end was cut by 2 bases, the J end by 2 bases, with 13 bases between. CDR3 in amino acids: CASSFFVGTNTEAFF. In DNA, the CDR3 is TGTGCCAGCAGCTTCTTCGTGGGGACTAACACTGAAGCTTTCTTT. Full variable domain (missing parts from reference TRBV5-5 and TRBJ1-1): DAGVTQSPTHLIKTRGQQVTLRCSPISGHKSVSWYQQVLGQGPQFIFQYYEKEERGRGNFPDRFSARQFPNYSSELNVNALLLGDSALYLCASSFFVGTNTEAFFGQGTRLTVV.

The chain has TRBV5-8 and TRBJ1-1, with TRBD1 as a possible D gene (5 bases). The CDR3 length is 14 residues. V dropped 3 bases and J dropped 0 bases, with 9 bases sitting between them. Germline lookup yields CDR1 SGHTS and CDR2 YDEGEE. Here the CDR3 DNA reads TGTGCCAGCAGCTGGGGGGTTATGAACACTGAAGCTTTCTTT. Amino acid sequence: CASSWGVMNTEAFF.